This T cell receptor (beta chain) was found in a study of blood T cell repertoires in COVID-19. The CDR3 consists of 14 residues. Per germline, CDR1 SQVTM and CDR2 ANQGSEA. J gave up 0 bases and V 1 base, and 1 base lay outside the gene matches. Those enrolled, adults aged 18 to 89 years, came from some 23 US areas. Cohorts were assigned according to the clinical history that participants reported. In the original analysis: Amplified reference gene primers provided the basis for estimating nucleated cell counts. Sequencing used immunoSEQ multiplex PCR; TCRdb keeps in-frame clones, though not all of them. The V and J calls and the clone size are those of that table, but D and trimming were determined from the DNA. This repertoire shows around 200,000 clones, roughly 77% found once; its top ten account for 7.5% to 10%.

Sequenced: PBMCs or T cells enriched from blood (not recorded which). The rearrangement joins TRBV29-1 to TRBJ2-5; 8 positions match TRBD1. This clonotype originated in a man in his forties who had recovered from COVID-19. This CDR3 reads CSVEGQGNQETQYF. The CDR3 region has the DNA TGCAGCGTTGAAGGACAGGGGAACCAAGAGACCCAGTACTTC.